One sample yielded the 2 T cell receptor beta chains listed below, sequenced in a study of post-analysis software for immune sequencing data. Study-wide results and caveats: In patients, TRBV5-6, TRBV5-1 and TRBV20-1 belonged to four or five TRBV segments found more frequently than in controls.

Tagging with unique molecular identifiers was a feature of the TCR beta cDNA libraries. TCRdb re-called the PCR reads with MiXCR, one entry per CDR3 protein. The sample contains 550,000 to 700,000 distinct CDR3 sequences, 44% of which appear only once. No cognate antigen is known for these TCRs. The sequenced material came from blood. The receptors here all came from a girl aged 5-17 years with multiple sclerosis.

This clonotype was recorded only once. The chain combines TRBV7-9 with TRBJ2-5; TRBD1 is a possible D gene (6 bases). Germline-derived CDR1 and CDR2 are SEHNR and FQNEAQ (reference sequence). The CDR3 has 14 residues. V was cut by 5 bases and J by 2 bases, with 12 bases left in between. CDR3 residues: CASSHTGHQETQYF. In DNA form, the CDR3 reads TGTGCCAGCAGCCATACAGGGCATCAAGAGACCCAGTACTTC. The full variable domain, rest sourced from reference TRBV7-9 and TRBJ2-5, is DTGVSQNPRHKITKRGQNVTFRCDPISEHNRLYWYRQTLGQGPEFLTYFQNEAQLEKSRLLSDRFSAERPKGSFSTLEIQRTEQGDSAMYLCASSHTGHQETQYFGPGTRLLVL.

The chain joins TRBV20-1 to TRBJ2-4; D not certain. The CDR3 sequence is 13 residues long. CDR1 and CDR2 from the germline V gene are DFQATT and SNEGSKA (reference sequence). V was pared by 5 bases and J by 1 base, with 9 bases between. CDR3 coding DNA: TGCAGTGCTGGAACTGGGGCCAAAAACATTCAGTACTTC. This sequence encodes CSAGTGAKNIQYF.